This TCR beta chain was sequenced for a study of OX40 agonist ivuxolimab in advanced cancers. For the study at large: A male proportion of about 86% was recorded, with mean age about 62 years and range about 23 to 90. Points from the study as a whole: In the 0.1-3.0 mg/kg groups, partial responders showed among the lowest expansion. Relative to CD4+, CD8+ T cells held more expanded clones on average. At doses 0.1 to 3.0 mg/kg, CD4+ and CD8+ clones expanded.

TCRdb's table, derived via immunoSEQ multiplex PCR, lists solely in-frame clones and lacks some. The sample lists tens of thousands of clones, more than 85% occurring once. As for this clone: Its antigen is not identified.

The trim removed 2 bases at V and 4 bases at J, leaving 3 bases unmatched. This CDR3 comprises 15 residues. Germline V gene data show CDR1 as LGHNA and CDR2 as YSLEER. The chain carries TRBV4-3 and TRBJ2-3, with TRBD2 matching over 10 bases. This receptor was obtained from an adult with an advanced solid tumor such as melanoma, head and neck, liver or kidney cancer. The sequenced sample was CD4+ or CD8+ T cells sorted from blood, obtained in a trial of the OX40 agonist ivuxolimab. The CDR3 coding sequence is TGCGCCAGCAGCCAAAGCGGGAGGGGGGCAGATACGCAGTATTTT. Its protein product is CASSQSGRGADTQYF.